This passage covers 3 T cell receptor beta chains from one sample sequenced in a study of cytotoxic CD8 clonotypes in ibrutinib-treated CLL. The repertoire was sequenced with immunoSEQ multiplex PCR; TCRdb's copy has only in-frame clones and lacks some. The repertoire holds over 100,000 clones, with more than 55% as singletons. Sample: PBMCs, taken after 24 months of ibrutinib treatment. The receptors originated from a human donor with chronic lymphocytic leukemia.

The chain links TRBV9 to TRBJ1-5, with a weak D call TRBD1 (5 bases). This CDR3 is built from 14 residues. The germline V gene encodes CDR1 SGDLS and CDR2 YYNGEE. V was cut by 4 bases and J by 3 bases, with 11 bases left in between. The CDR3 region has the DNA TGTGCCAGCAGCTTAGGACACACCAATCAGCCCCAGCATTTT. Translating it yields CASSLGHTNQPQHF.

This clone was counted only a few times. The CDR3 here is CASSPVGSGGQYF. DNA for the CDR3: TGTGCCAGCAGCCCTGTAGGGTCCGGTGGGCAGTACTTC. V and J are TRBV7-9 and TRBJ2-7; D is uncertain. The length of the CDR3 is 13 residues. Per the germline V gene, CDR1 is SEHNR and CDR2 is FQNEAQ (reference sequence). Trimming stripped 5 bases from V and 9 bases from J, with 17 bases between.

The CDR3 region is CASSIDGYNSPLHF. The CDR3 DNA reads as TGTGCCAGCAGTATCGACGGATATAATTCACCCCTCCACTTT. The V call is TRBV2, the J call TRBJ1-6; D gene uncertain. This CDR3 comprises 14 residues. V lost 5 bases to trimming and J lost 4 bases, with 9 bases between them. CDR1 and CDR2 (germline): SNHLY, FYNNEI.